This T cell receptor beta chain was sequenced for a study of T cell changes during pregnancy in multiple sclerosis. Germline CDR1 and CDR2: LNHDA and SQIVND (reference sequence). V lost 8 bases and J lost 8, with 21 bases in between. This CDR3 spans 14 amino acids. Sequenced by immunoSEQ multiplex PCR; TCRdb stores in-frame clones only, minus some. The table has about 76,000 clones, roughly 92% seen once. This chain uses TRBV19 with TRBJ1-1; D is perhaps TRBD1 (6 bases). The clonotype comes from a female donor in good health, enrolled as a control in a pregnancy study. The sample here was peripheral blood, taken after pregnancy. CDR3 region: CASANRQGPAEAFF. The CDR3 nucleotides are TGTGCCAGTGCAAATCGGCAGGGGCCCGCGGAAGCTTTCTTT. Full variable domain (remainder filled in from reference TRBV19 and TRBJ1-1): DGGITQSPKYLFRKEGQNVTLSCEQNLNHDAMYWYRQDPGQGLRLIYYSQIVNDFQKGDIAEGYSVSREKKESFPLTVTSAQKNPTAFYLCASANRQGPAEAFFGQGTRLTVV.